The 7 T cell receptor beta chains below were found in one sample sequenced in a study of blood T cell repertoires in COVID-19. Data came from immunoSEQ multiplex PCR; TCRdb stores just in-frame clones and leaves some out. The sample lists 310,000 or so clones, roughly 90% occurring once. The sequenced sample consisted of peripheral blood. Source of these receptors: a woman aged 50 to 60 with active or convalescent COVID-19.

The V and J genes are TRBV3-1 (or the pseudogene TRBV3-2) and TRBJ2-2; 7 bases agree with TRBD2. This CDR3 is 14 amino acids long. The junction had 4 bases not matched to a gene; V was cut back by 5 bases and J by 4 bases. Per the germline V gene, CDR1 is LGHDT and CDR2 is YNNKEL (reference sequence). Written as DNA, the CDR3 is TGTGCCAGCAGCGCCGGGACTATCACCGGGGAGCTGTTTTTT. It is translated as CASSAGTITGELFF.

The chain has TRBV24-1 and TRBJ1-1; D unclear. Per germline, CDR1 KGHDR and CDR2 SFDVKD. This CDR3 has 13 residues. With 3 bases removed from V and 0 bases from J, the gap between germline ends came to 4 bases. DNA for the CDR3: TGTGCCACCAGTGATACATTGAACACTGAAGCTTTCTTT. Translated, it gives CATSDTLNTEAFF.

This chain connects TRBV10-2 to TRBJ1-2, with 10 bases lining up with TRBD1. This CDR3 has 11 residues. Germline lookup yields CDR1 WSHSY and CDR2 SAAADI. J gave up 7 bases and V 8 bases, and 1 base lay outside the gene matches. CDR3 nucleotide sequence: TGCGCCAGCGGACAGGGGGTTGGCTACACCTTC. Its protein product is CASGQGVGYTF.

CDR3: CASSQEGGRVRVATNEKLFF. The CDR3 DNA sequence: TGCGCCAGCAGCCAAGAGGGGGGGAGGGTAAGGGTTGCAACTAATGAAAAACTGTTTTTT. The rearrangement uses TRBV4-3 and TRBJ1-4, with D perhaps matching TRBD1 (5 bases). CDR1 is LGHNA and CDR2 is YSLEER in the germline V gene. The length of the CDR3 is 20 residues. With 0 bases removed from V and 0 bases from J, the gap between germline ends came to 20 bases.

This clone was seen only once. V and J are TRBV28 and TRBJ2-1; D may be TRBD1 (5 bases). The CDR3 spans 19 residues. V was pared by 4 bases and J by 3 bases, with 25 bases between. Germline V gives CDR1 MDHEN, CDR2 SYDVKM. The CDR3 DNA reads TGTGCCAGCAGTTCCATTTCACTCGTGGATACAGGCGTCTACAATGAGCAGTTCTTC. Its protein is CASSSISLVDTGVYNEQFF.

The genes are TRBV5-1 and TRBJ2-2, with 7 bases aligning to TRBD2. CDR1 is SGHRS, CDR2 YFSETQ, per germline. J was trimmed by 1 base and V by 5 bases; bases with no gene match: 2. This CDR3 is 14 amino acids long. CDR3 sequence (DNA): TGCGCCAGCAGGGCTAGCGGGAACACCGGGGAGCTGTTTTTT. Translation: CASRASGNTGELFF.

The chain employs TRBV4-3 and TRBJ2-1; a weak D match, TRBD2 (7 bases). CDR3 length equals 19 residues. Trimming removed 0 bases from V and 0 bases from J, with 18 bases in between. CDR1 and CDR2 from the germline V gene are LGHNA and YSLEER. This chain's CDR3 is CASSQDWAGALSSYNEQFF. As DNA, the CDR3 is TGCGCCAGCAGCCAAGATTGGGCGGGGGCTTTGAGCTCCTACAATGAGCAGTTCTTC.